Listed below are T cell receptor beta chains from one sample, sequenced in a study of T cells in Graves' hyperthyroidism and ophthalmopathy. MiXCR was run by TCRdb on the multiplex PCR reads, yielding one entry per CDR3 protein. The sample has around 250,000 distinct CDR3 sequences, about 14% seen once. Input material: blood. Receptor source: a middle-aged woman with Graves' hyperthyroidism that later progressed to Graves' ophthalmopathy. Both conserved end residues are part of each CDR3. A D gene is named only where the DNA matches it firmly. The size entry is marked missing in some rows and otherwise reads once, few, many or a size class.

CASSLGLELTGELFF TGTGCCAGCAGCTTAGGGCTTGAACTCACCGGGGAGCTGTTTTTT TRBJ2-2 many - TRBV11-2
CASSLRRQETQYF TGTGCCAGCAGCTTACGGCGACAAGAGACCCAGTACTTC TRBJ2-5 many - TRBV7-3
CSVETTGGRNEQFF TGCAGCGTTGAGACGACAGGGGGGAGGAATGAGCAGTTCTTC TRBJ2-1 many TRBD1 TRBV29-1
CASAFNRVNEQFF TGCGCCAGCGCATTTAACAGGGTAAATGAGCAGTTCTTC TRBJ2-1 - - TRBV10-2
CASSQGGGLADTQYF TGCGCCAGCAGCCAAGGGGGTGGATTGGCAGATACGCAGTATTTT TRBJ2-3 - - TRBV4-1
CASSLQGVPYEQYF TGTGCCAGCAGCCTACAGGGTGTCCCCTACGAGCAGTACTTC TRBJ2-7 many - TRBV7-9
CASSDTGTSGSADTQYF TGTGCCAGCAGCGACACCGGGACTAGCGGGAGTGCAGATACGCAGTATTTT TRBJ2-3 few TRBD2 TRBV5-8
CAWSYEYTQYF TGTGCCTGGAGTTACGAATATACGCAGTATTTT TRBJ2-3 few - TRBV30
CASSLVAILAAPSGEQFF TGTGCCAGCAGCTTAGTAGCTATACTAGCAGCGCCTTCGGGTGAGCAGTTCTTC TRBJ2-1 many - TRBV7-9
CASSPQSTNTEAFF TGTGCCAGCTCACCACAGAGTACTAACACTGAAGCTTTCTTT TRBJ1-1 many - TRBV18
CASSQGTGYTEQFF TGCGCCAGCAGCCAGGGGACAGGGTATACTGAGCAGTTCTTC TRBJ2-1 few TRBD1 TRBV4-1
CASSYSRTSVETQYF TGTGCCAGCAGTTACTCTCGGACTAGCGTGGAGACCCAGTACTTC TRBJ2-5 - TRBD2 TRBV6-6
CASSPGARGPYLLMNTEAFF TGTGCCAGCAGCCCGGGTGCCAGGGGGCCCTATCTCCTCATGAACACTGAAGCTTTCTTT TRBJ1-1 - TRBD1 TRBV7-6
CASSPQDRVTSWYQETQYF TGTGCCAGCAGCCCTCAAGACAGAGTAACTTCTTGGTACCAAGAGACCCAGTACTTC TRBJ2-5 many - TRBV3-1
CASKDPSGNTIYF TGCGCCAGCAAGGATCCCTCTGGAAACACCATATATTTT TRBJ1-3 many - TRBV5-1
CATSRESTVSYGYTF TGTGCCACCAGCAGAGAGAGCACAGTCAGCTATGGCTACACCTTC TRBJ1-2 many - TRBV15
CASSRLAGINEQFF TGTGCCAGCAGTAGACTAGCGGGAATCAATGAGCAGTTCTTC TRBJ2-1 once TRBD2 TRBV9
CASSFWRDYEQYF TGTGCCAGCAGTTTCTGGCGGGACTACGAGCAGTACTTC TRBJ2-7 many - TRBV12-3/TRBV12-4
CAGSVSGEEQYF TGTGCCGGCAGCGTATCAGGGGAAGAGCAGTACTTC TRBJ2-7 many - TRBV7-9
CASSLWTDQETQYF TGTGCCAGCAGCTTATGGACAGACCAAGAGACCCAGTACTTC TRBJ2-5 many - TRBV11-2
CASRFFTGGRYNEQFF TGTGCCAGCAGATTTTTCACAGGGGGTCGATACAATGAGCAGTTCTTC TRBJ2-1 - TRBD1 TRBV7-2
CASSFRLKGAPSNQPQHF TGTGCCAGCAGCTTTCGACTAAAGGGGGCGCCGAGCAATCAGCCCCAGCATTTT TRBJ1-5 many TRBD1 TRBV28
CASSPSSPDITPLHF TGTGCCAGCTCACCCAGCAGTCCGGACATCACACCCCTCCACTTT TRBJ1-6 few - TRBV18
CASRRVGQGNQPQHF TGTGCCAGCAGGAGGGTTGGACAGGGGAATCAGCCCCAGCATTTT TRBJ1-5 few TRBD1 TRBV6-1
CSARLFRDRRGYGQYF TGCAGTGCTAGACTTTTCCGGGACCGAAGAGGCTACGGGCAGTACTTC TRBJ2-7 - - TRBV20-1
CASSIVGVAGYNEQFF TGTGCCAGTAGTATAGTCGGAGTAGCGGGTTACAATGAGCAGTTCTTC TRBJ2-1 - TRBD2 TRBV19
CASRWTSGSSNEQFF TGTGCCAGCAGATGGACTAGCGGGAGCTCCAATGAGCAGTTCTTC TRBJ2-1 many TRBD2 TRBV6-1
CASSEKGISPSGPSYEQYF TGTGCCAGCAGTGAAAAGGGCATCAGTCCTAGCGGGCCTTCCTACGAGCAGTACTTC TRBJ2-7 many TRBD2 TRBV2
CASSPPDRGQGTIYF TGTGCCAGCTCACCCCCCGACAGGGGGCAGGGTACCATATATTTT TRBJ1-3 - TRBD1 TRBV28
CSAIQGAPYSNQPQHF TGCAGTGCAATCCAGGGGGCCCCCTATAGCAATCAGCCCCAGCATTTT TRBJ1-5 - TRBD1 TRBV20-1
CAIAINSVGASGFTGELFF TGTGCCATCGCTATCAATTCGGTGGGGGCTAGCGGCTTCACCGGGGAGCTGTTTTTT TRBJ2-2 few - TRBV10-3
CSARDFQGDQPQHF TGCAGTGCTAGAGATTTTCAGGGTGATCAGCCCCAGCATTTT TRBJ1-5 few - TRBV20-1
CASSPISGANVLTF TGTGCCAGCAGCCCCATTTCTGGGGCCAACGTCCTGACTTTC TRBJ2-6 many - TRBV7-2
CSVEREGLRLYNEQFF TGCAGCGTTGAGCGGGAGGGCCTCCGATTATACAATGAGCAGTTCTTC TRBJ2-1 many TRBD2 TRBV29-1
CASSLGLNTGELFF TGTGCCAGCAGCTTGGGACTTAACACCGGGGAGCTGTTTTTT TRBJ2-2 many - TRBV11-2
CASSPSGGYGYTF TGTGCCAGCTCACCGAGCGGGGGCTATGGCTACACCTTC TRBJ1-2 many - TRBV18
CASSQPRWGTGGKDTQYF TGCGCCAGCAGCCAACCAAGATGGGGGACAGGGGGTAAAGATACGCAGTATTTT TRBJ2-3 many TRBD1 TRBV4-1